This note documents a single TCR beta chain sequence. Its specific antigen is unknown. Base qualities are not recorded, but no much larger clone differs from it by a single base. The data stem from a study of OX40 agonist ivuxolimab in advanced cancers. As for the study more broadly: Ivuxolimab was an agonistic, fully human IgG2 monoclonal antibody directed against OX40 (CD134), a costimulatory receptor. Intravenous ivuxolimab was administered to patients every 2 weeks at six dose levels: 0.01, 0.1, 0.3, 1.5, 3 and 10 mg/kg. The paper describes the monotherapy dose-escalation part (N ≈ 50 patients) of the phase I trial of ivuxolimab. Of the 50 or so patients in dose escalation, about 20 had hepatocellular carcinoma, roughly 15 had melanoma, 9 had renal cell carcinoma and 9 had head and neck cancer. Partial responses were achieved by three dose-escalation patients, of whom one had hepatocellular carcinoma and two had cutaneous melanoma. Peripheral TCRbeta sequencing aimed to test whether ivuxolimab altered TCR sequence diversity and caused clonal T-cell expansion. A male proportion of roughly 85% and a mean age of 60 years, ranging from 23 to 79, were recorded for the dose-escalation cohort. Patients were allowed to have had prior anti-PD-1, anti-PD-L1 or anti-CTLA-4 therapy, and around two fifths of the dose-escalation patients had been treated with checkpoint inhibitors.

Trimming removed 6 bases from V and 0 bases from J; the gene matches leave 7 bases unexplained. The germline V gene specifies SNHLY as CDR1 and FYNNEI as CDR2. There are 16 amino acids in the CDR3, from cysteine to phenylalanine inclusive. The read is trimmed to its CDR3 DNA, 48 bases read in frame from base 1. For sequencing of the TCRbeta CDR3 region, genomic DNA was extracted from the sorted cells. The immunoSEQ Assay was used for sequencing of TCRbeta CDR3 regions. TCRdb took this table from immuneACCESS and kept in-frame rearrangements with V and J called. Such tables lack part of the clones; where checked against another copy, unresolved V genes explain under half of the gap, and the rest is unexplained. This sample has 65,000 to 100,000 clones in its table, and under 90% of those were observed once. Approximately 6.3% of the sample comes from the top ten. The full study reports these points: The antigen specificity of the peripheral T cells that underwent clonal expansion was not determined. In partial responders in the 0.1-3.0 mg/kg groups, normalized peripheral clonal expansion was found to be among the lowest, especially among CD8+ T cells. After ivuxolimab, expanded clones were on average more numerous among CD8+ T cells than among CD4+ T cells. Clonal expansion of both CD4+ and CD8+ blood T cells was observed from baseline to week 6 at doses 0.1 to 3.0 mg/kg. Low levels of normalized T-cell clonal expansion were also seen in some patients who did not respond.

The trial excluded patients who had a history of autoimmune disease or who were on systemic immunosuppression. Peripheral blood for TCR sequencing was collected from all dose cohorts at baseline, on cycle 4 day 1, and on cycle 7 day 1. Samples were obtained from an open-label, multicenter, first-in-human phase I dose-escalation trial of ivuxolimab. The trial enrolled adults with locally advanced or metastatic head and neck squamous cell, hepatocellular, melanoma or renal cell carcinoma. Before TCR sequencing, CD4+ T cells and CD8+ T cells were sorted from peripheral blood as separate populations. The V gene is TRBV2 and the J gene is TRBJ1-2, with 10 bases in between that match TRBD1. The TCR was taken from an adult with an advanced solid tumor such as melanoma, head and neck, liver or kidney cancer. This specimen was CD4+ or CD8+ T cells sorted from blood, taken in a trial of the OX40 agonist ivuxolimab. The nucleotide sequence is given as TGTGCCAGCAGCGGGGACAGGGGCACCGCTAACTATGGCTACACCTTC. Translated, it gives CASSGDRGTANYGYTF.